Listed here are 22 T cell receptor beta chains from one sample, sequenced in a study of molecular identifiers for immune sequencing clone quantification. TCRdb reprocessed the PCR reads via MiXCR and lists one record per CDR3 protein. The table shows about 640,000 distinct CDR3 sequences, with around 20% occurring only once. Input material: naive CD8+ T cells from blood, with Jurkat cell RNA spiked in. The subset is: FACS-sorted CD8+CD4-CCR7+CD45RA+ naive T cells. Receptor source: a human donor in good health. Some libraries in this study had Jurkat cell RNA spiked in.

This clonotype was seen at least ten times. The chain is built from TRBV9 and TRBJ2-7; no firm D call. The germline V gene has CDR1 SGDLS and CDR2 YYNGEE. V was cut by 4 bases and J by 0 bases, with 11 bases left in between. CDR3 length: 14 amino acids. The CDR3 loop is CASSFGSSSYEQYF. The CDR3, as DNA: TGTGCCAGCAGCTTCGGCAGCAGCTCCTACGAGCAGTACTTC.

In the case of this clonotype: Germline is not matched at one junction end, which may reflect a read error. The chain uses TRBV5-3 and TRBJ1-1; D not resolved. TRBV5-3 is an ORF for which the function is uncertain. CDR3 size: 14 residues. The DNA for the CDR3 is TGTGCCAGCAGCTTGGCACAGTTGAACGCTGAAGCTTTCTTT. This gives the protein CASSLAQLNAEAFF.

This clonotype was seen many times. The junction differs from germline at one of its ends, possibly a read error. The chain has TRBV19 and TRBJ1-1, with 7 bases lining up with TRBD1. Germline values: CDR1 LNHDA, CDR2 SQIVND (reference sequence). The CDR3 runs 11 residues. The CDR3 region has the DNA TGTGCCAGCAGTATAGGGGGCGAGGCTTTCTTT. Its translation is CASSIGGEAFF.

The CDR3 nucleotides read TGCGCCAGCGGCCCTACCCTTAGCGGGAGGCCCCCACATACGCAGTATTTT. Residues: CASGPTLSGRPPHTQYF. J is TRBJ2-3 and V is TRBV4-3; 10 bases line up with TRBD2. CDR1 LGHNA and CDR2 YSLEER come from the germline V gene. The CDR3 length is 17 residues. The ends lost 8 bases at V and 7 bases at J; junction bases unmatched: 18.

The V and J genes are TRBV27 and TRBJ2-1; 10 bases are shared with TRBD2. Losses at the gene ends were 5 bases for V and 7 bases for J; bases not matched to a gene: 8. Germline lookup yields CDR1 MNHEY and CDR2 SMNVEV (reference sequence). The CDR3 is 15 amino acids. The CDR3 region is CASSTASGSRNEQFF. Written as DNA, the CDR3 is TGTGCCAGCAGTACCGCTAGCGGGAGTAGAAATGAGCAGTTCTTC.

In this sample, this clonotype turned up many times. The V and J genes are TRBV28 and TRBJ2-1; the D gene is possibly TRBD2 (5 bases). Germline V lookup: CDR1 MDHEN, CDR2 SYDVKM. The V gene lost 5 bases and the J gene lost 5 bases, with 16 bases spanning the gap. The CDR3 extends over 15 amino acids. For the CDR3, the DNA is TGTGCCAGCAGTACGATAGCGTCACCCGACAATGAGCAGTTCTTC. Its translation is CASSTIASPDNEQFF.

This clonotype has a handful of counts. The chain links TRBV12-3 or TRBV12-4 to TRBJ1-2; 12 bases line up with TRBD1. CDR3 length equals 18 residues. Germline trimming cut 6 bases from V and 4 bases from J; bases unmatched to any gene: 15. The CDR3 sequence: CASRIPGTGGRTAYGYTF. DNA of the CDR3: TGTGCCAGCAGGATCCCCGGGACAGGGGGCCGAACCGCCTATGGCTACACCTTC.

Notes on this clonotype: A read error is possible here, since a much larger clone lies one base away. The conserved closing phenylalanine or tryptophan is absent in this CDR3, likely reflecting a read error. This sequence joins TRBV20-1 and TRBJ2-7, with D possibly being TRBD1 (6 bases). Germline CDR1 and CDR2: DFQATT and SNEGSKA (reference sequence). V lost 6 bases and J lost 0, with 15 bases in between. This CDR3 spans 14 amino acids. The CDR3 sequence is CSAKRQASSYEQYI. CDR3 nucleotide sequence: TGCAGTGCCAAAAGACAGGCGAGCTCCTACGAGCAGTACATC.

This clonotype was detected ten times or more. The chain joins TRBV12-3 or TRBV12-4 to TRBJ1-4; TRBD1 aligns across 10 bases. The CDR3 has 16 residues. Germline trimming cut 1 base from V and 8 bases from J; bases unmatched to any gene: 7. The CDR3 sequence is CASSLVGTGEEEKLFF. DNA of the CDR3: TGTGCCAGCAGTTTAGTGGGGACAGGGGAAGAGGAAAAACTGTTTTTT.

This clonotype was counted ten times or more. The chain carries TRBV27 and TRBJ2-7; 7 bases match TRBD2. The V segment lost 5 bases and the J segment 2 bases; nucleotides outside the gene matches: 9. The CDR3 has 15 amino acids. Per germline, CDR1 MNHEY and CDR2 SMNVEV (reference sequence). The CDR3 DNA is TGTGCCAGCAGTCCCGTAGCGGGCCTAACCTACGAGCAGTACTTC. Translation: CASSPVAGLTYEQYF.

This clonotype was counted ten times or more. V usage is TRBV14 and J usage is TRBJ2-5, with D perhaps being TRBD1 or TRBD2 (6 bases each). This CDR3 is built from 14 residues. The germline CDR1 and CDR2 sequences are SGHDN and FVKESK. The ends were cut back, 5 bases at V and 5 bases at J, with 15 bases in the middle. The CDR3 protein is CASSNRVREETQYF. The CDR3 DNA follows: TGTGCCAGCAGCAACAGGGTTCGGGAGGAGACCCAGTACTTC.

This clonotype was recorded only once. The chain has TRBV3-2 and TRBJ2-4. TRBV3-2 is listed as a pseudogene. CDR3 length: 15 amino acids. This CDR3 is CASSHEGSQKNLQYF. DNA for the CDR3: TGTGCCAGCAGTCACGAGGGCAGTCAAAAAAACCTTCAGTACTTC.

This clonotype was observed at least ten times. The J gene is TRBJ1-2, the V gene TRBV12-3 or TRBV12-4; possible D gene TRBD1, 5 bases. Trimming cost V 5 bases and J 10 bases, with 20 bases left between them. The CDR3 consists of 14 residues. For the CDR3, the DNA is TGTGCCAGCAGTATAGTGGGGCCCCGGTCCGACTACACCTTC. Translated, it gives CASSIVGPRSDYTF.

This clonotype was observed at least ten times. The chain uses TRBV27 and TRBJ2-3; TRBD2 might be the D (5 bases). The CDR3 contains 12 residues. V lost 6 bases and J lost 3, with 7 bases in between. The germline V gene encodes CDR1 MNHEY and CDR2 SMNVEV (reference sequence). The CDR3 nucleotides read TGTGCCAGCAGGAGGGAGACAGATACGCAGTATTTT. Residues: CASRRETDTQYF.

A note on this clonotype: This could be a read error, since a much larger clone is one nucleotide away. The chain employs TRBV20-1 and TRBJ2-7, with D perhaps matching TRBD1 or TRBD2 (5 bases each). Germline assignment: CDR1 DFQATT and CDR2 SNEGSKA (reference sequence). The ends were cut back, 0 bases at V and 3 bases at J, with 9 bases in the middle. The CDR3 has 13 residues. As DNA, the CDR3 is TGCAGTGCTAGAGACAGGGAGTTCTACGAGCAGTACTTC. Encoded protein: CSARDREFYEQYF.

Points on this clonotype: One end of the junction is discordant with germline, which a read error may explain. The J gene is TRBJ1-1, the V gene TRBV27; D might be TRBD1 (5 bases). The length of the CDR3 is 14 residues. The V gene's germline CDR1 is MNHEY and CDR2 SMNVEV (reference sequence). The CDR3 loop is CASSPGGMNTGAFF. As DNA, the CDR3 is TGTGCCAGCAGTCCGGGGGGGATGAACACTGGAGCTTTCTTT.

The chain links TRBV3-1 to TRBJ2-2, with 9 bases matching TRBD1. CDR1 and CDR2 (germline): LGHDT, YNNKEL (reference sequence). Losses at the gene ends were 2 bases for V and 4 bases for J; bases not matched to a gene: 5. This CDR3 comprises 16 residues. The chain's CDR3 is CASSQRTGGGTGELFF. The CDR3 coding sequence is TGTGCCAGCAGCCAAAGAACAGGGGGCGGCACCGGGGAGCTGTTTTTT.

The rearrangement uses TRBV6-2 or TRBV6-3 and TRBJ2-1; D is perhaps TRBD1 or TRBD2 (5 bases each). Germline V gene lookup returns CDR1 MNHEY and CDR2 SVGEGT. V lost 5 bases, J lost 8 bases, and 16 bases lay in between. The CDR3 covers 14 residues. CDR3 nucleotide sequence: TGTGCCAGCAGTAACGGGGCATACGCCGATGAGCAGTTCTTC. Encoded protein: CASSNGAYADEQFF.

Many counts were recorded for this clonotype. The J gene is TRBJ2-7, the V gene TRBV5-5, with TRBD1 matching over 7 bases. Germline trimming cut 0 bases from V and 1 base from J; bases unmatched to any gene: 4. This CDR3 comprises 15 residues. Germline V gene sequence: CDR1 SGHKS, CDR2 YYEKEE (reference sequence). CDR3 DNA sequence: TGTGCCAGCAGCTTGGTTAGGACAGGTTCCTACGAGCAGTACTTC. Amino acid sequence: CASSLVRTGSYEQYF. Full variable domain (remainder filled in from reference TRBV5-5 and TRBJ2-7): DAGVTQSPTHLIKTRGQQVTLRCSPISGHKSVSWYQQVLGQGPQFIFQYYEKEERGRGNFPDRFSARQFPNYSSELNVNALLLGDSALYLCASSLVRTGSYEQYFGPGTRLTVT.

This clonotype was seen repeatedly, ten times or more. One end of the junction fails to match germline, which may point to a read error. The V call is TRBV6-6, the J call TRBJ1-1; 7 nucleotides match TRBD1. The CDR3 totals 14 residues. Germline V gives CDR1 MNHNY, CDR2 SVGAGI (reference sequence). In DNA, the CDR3 is TGTGCCAGCAGTGACTCCCACAGGGGCCCTGAAGCTTTCTTT. This sequence encodes CASSDSHRGPEAFF.

The table lists this clonotype with many counts. This rearrangement joins TRBV7-6 to TRBJ1-1; unclear D gene. V was shortened by 4 bases and J by 8 bases, with 8 bases between the two germline ends. Germline CDR1 and CDR2: SGHVS and FNYEAQ. The CDR3 loop spans 11 amino acids. The DNA of the CDR3 is TGTGCCAGCAGCTCGGACTTAGAAGCTTTCTTT. This encodes CASSSDLEAFF.

This clonotype has ten or more counts. This sequence joins TRBV19 and TRBJ2-1; the match to TRBD2 covers 8 bases. CDR1 LNHDA and CDR2 SQIVND come from the germline V gene (reference sequence). CDR3 length: 16 amino acids. V shed 5 bases and J 9 bases; nucleotides not matched to a gene: 15. The CDR3 loop is CASSLREGGGHGEQFF. In DNA form, the CDR3 reads TGTGCCAGTAGTCTCAGAGAAGGCGGGGGGCACGGTGAGCAGTTCTTC. The full variable domain, rest sourced from reference TRBV19 and TRBJ2-1, is DGGITQSPKYLFRKEGQNVTLSCEQNLNHDAMYWYRQDPGQGLRLIYYSQIVNDFQKGDIAEGYSVSREKKESFPLTVTSAQKNPTAFYLCASSLREGGGHGEQFFGPGTRLTVL.